This T cell receptor beta chain was identified in a study of tumor and adjacent non-tumor tissue in lung cancer. This sample's RNA came from whole unsorted tissue. The CDR3 extends over 12 amino acids. Germline V gene data show CDR1 as SQVTM and CDR2 as ANQGSEA. The library came from three nested PCR rounds adapted from ARM-PCR protocols. From the multiplex PCR reads, TCRdb called clonotypes with MiXCR, one entry per CDR3 protein. This sample has more than 85,000 distinct CDR3 sequences; 61% occur once, and the top ten carry about 16%. This clonotype was seen more than once but under ten times. Its target is unknown. Just one base apart from a much larger clone, this may be a read error. General study points: Tumor tissue had significantly higher TCR diversity than normal lung.

Sequencing was done on a sample of lung tumor tissue. The clonotype comes from a man between 65 and 80 years old with non-small cell lung cancer. The chain has TRBV29-1 and TRBJ2-1, with 8 bases aligning to TRBD1. The chain's CDR3 is CSAGTGNNEQLF. The CDR3 DNA follows: TGCAGCGCTGGGACAGGAAACAATGAGCAGTTATTC.